Described below is a single TCR beta chain sequence and its context. The data derive from a study of control samples from healthy donors and cancer patients. Libraries were prepared by immunoSEQ multiplex PCR; TCRdb keeps only in-frame clonotypes and omits some of them. This sample has 130,000 or so clones; approximately 90% occur once, and the top ten carry roughly 3.2%. The sequence was collected from a man aged 50 to 60 in good health. Sequences were obtained from blood.

The CDR3 loop is CASSRGGTYNEQFF. CDR3 sequence (DNA): TGTGCCAGCAGCCGGGGGGGCACCTACAATGAGCAGTTCTTC. The chain uses TRBV6-5 and TRBJ2-1; the match to TRBD2 covers 8 bases. Germline V gives CDR1 MNHEY, CDR2 SVGAGI. J gave up 2 bases and V 6 bases, and 3 bases lay outside the gene matches. CDR3 size: 14 residues.